The rows below give T cell receptor beta chains drawn from one sample of a study of blood T cells in healthy people across ages. TCRdb passed the 5' RACE reads through MiXCR, listing each CDR3 protein once. The sample yields 800,000 to 1,000,000 distinct CDR3 sequences, roughly 43% seen once. Source material: blood. These receptors came from a young man in good health. Both conserved end residues are part of each CDR3. A D gene is named only where the DNA matches it firmly. Size is stated for part of the rows, as once, few or many counts, or as a class when the clone is expanded.

clone size,D gene,J gene,V gene,CDR3 protein,CDR3 DNA
few,TRBD1,TRBJ1-2,TRBV20-1,CSAREHDRADYGYTF,TGCAGTGCTAGGGAACATGACAGGGCTGACTATGGCTACACCTTC
.,TRBD2,TRBJ2-3,TRBV20-1,CNAARSGGSTDTQYF,TGCAATGCAGCCCGTAGCGGGGGGAGCACAGATACGCAGTATTTT
.,.,TRBJ2-7,TRBV9,CASSVGVGSYEQYF,TGTGCCAGCAGCGTAGGAGTGGGATCTTACGAGCAGTACTTC
many,TRBD2,TRBJ2-3,TRBV5-5,CASSFDGGGTDTQYF,TGTGCCAGCAGCTTTGACGGGGGGGGCACAGATACGCAGTATTTT
.,.,TRBJ2-7,TRBV11-2,CASSHTYRVGEQYF,TGTGCCAGCAGCCATACTTACAGGGTGGGCGAGCAGTACTTC
few,.,TRBJ1-2,TRBV11-3,CASSSDSSGGYTF,TGTGCCAGCAGCTCGGACAGTTCAGGTGGCTACACCTTC
.,.,TRBJ2-1,TRBV5-5,CASSLLDRSEQFF,TGTGCCAGCAGCTTGCTCGACAGGTCGGAGCAGTTCTTC
few,.,TRBJ1-4,TRBV5-1,CASSLVTLEKLFF,TGCGCCAGCAGCTTGGTAACACTAGAAAAACTGTTTTTT
many,TRBD1,TRBJ1-1,TRBV12-3/TRBV12-4,CASTRGGQGEAFF,TGTGCCAGCACCCGGGGGGGACAGGGGGAAGCTTTCTTT
few,.,TRBJ2-3,TRBV12-5,CASGLKADTQYF,TGTGCTAGTGGTTTAAAGGCAGATACGCAGTATTTT
.,TRBD1,TRBJ1-6,TRBV7-9,CASSASGQGSPLHF,TGTGCCAGCAGCGCCTCGGGACAGGGTTCACCCCTCCACTTT
once,.,TRBJ1-5,TRBV21-1,CASSKVGGQGLCGNQPQHF,TGTGCCAGCAGCAAAGTGGGGGGACAGGGGTTGTGTGGCAATCAGCCCCAGCATTTT
.,.,TRBJ2-7,TRBV27,CASSLSGGTFYEQYF,TGTGCCAGCAGTTTGTCCGGGGGAACCTTCTACGAGCAGTACTTC
.,TRBD1,TRBJ2-3,TRBV28,CASSLSGQTDTQYF,TGTGCCAGCAGTTTATCGGGACAGACAGATACGCAGTATTTT
.,.,TRBJ2-5,TRBV27,CASSGGVSETQYF,TGTGCCAGCAGTGGGGGAGTCTCGGAGACCCAGTACTTC
.,.,TRBJ1-2,TRBV7-2,CASSSPGGGGYGYTF,TGTGCCAGCAGCTCCCCTGGGGGAGGAGGCTATGGCTACACCTTC
.,TRBD1,TRBJ1-2,TRBV28,CASSLEGALIGYTF,TGTGCCAGCAGTTTAGAGGGGGCGCTTATTGGCTACACCTTC
.,TRBD2,TRBJ2-2,TRBV12-3/TRBV12-4,CASRPTGLSNTGELFF,TGTGCCAGCAGACCTACGGGACTATCGAACACCGGGGAGCTGTTTTTT
.,.,TRBJ2-6,TRBV12-3/TRBV12-4,CAIVRSSGANVLTF,TGTGCCATCGTGCGGAGCTCTGGGGCCAACGTCCTGACTTTC
once,.,TRBJ2-3,TRBV6-6,CASRAGLSTDTQYF,TGTGCCAGCAGGGCGGGGCTTAGCACAGATACGCAGTATTTT
.,.,TRBJ1-5,TRBV5-1,CASSPRERQPQHF,TGCGCCAGCAGCCCCCGGGAAAGACAGCCCCAGCATTTT
many,.,TRBJ1-3,TRBV7-2,CASSFKGNTIYF,TGTGCCAGCAGCTTCAAGGGAAACACCATATATTTT
.,TRBD2,TRBJ2-3,TRBV29-1,CSVARESTDTQYF,TGCAGCGTTGCGCGGGAGAGCACAGATACGCAGTATTTT
.,.,TRBJ2-5,TRBV27,CASSLSQSGWETQYF,TGTGCCAGCAGTTTATCGCAGTCAGGGTGGGAGACCCAGTACTTC
few,TRBD2,TRBJ2-7,TRBV27,CASSLRLAGASSYEQYF,TGTGCCAGCAGTTTGAGGCTAGCGGGGGCCAGCTCCTACGAGCAGTACTTC
few,.,TRBJ2-7,TRBV3-1,CASSLLGVGEQYF,TGTGCCAGCAGCCTCCTGGGTGTCGGCGAGCAGTACTTC
.,TRBD1,TRBJ1-2,TRBV7-2,CASSLTGQGAEGYTF,TGTGCCAGCAGCTTAACCGGACAGGGGGCGGAGGGCTACACCTTC
few,.,TRBJ2-7,TRBV20-1,CSARDTASYEQYF,TGCAGTGCTAGAGATACAGCCTCCTACGAGCAGTACTTC
.,.,TRBJ1-1,TRBV10-3,CAISPQDSMVSEAFF,TGTGCCATCAGTCCCCAGGACAGTATGGTGTCTGAAGCTTTCTTT
few,.,TRBJ2-7,TRBV27,CASRLGGWAYEQYF,TGTGCCAGCAGACTTGGGGGTTGGGCCTACGAGCAGTACTTC
.,.,TRBJ1-2,TRBV5-6,CASSLGTAGGYTF,TGTGCCAGCAGCCTGGGGACGGCGGGTGGCTACACCTTC
.,TRBD2,TRBJ2-2,TRBV6-2/TRBV6-3,CASSRGLAVTGELFF,TGTGCCAGCAGTCGCGGACTAGCGGTGACCGGGGAGCTGTTTTTT
.,.,TRBJ2-1,TRBV7-2,CASSLGRGANVDEQFF,TGTGCCAGCAGCTTAGGACGGGGGGCGAACGTCGATGAGCAGTTCTTC
.,TRBD1,TRBJ2-7,TRBV2,CATGQGVSYEQYF,TGTGCCACGGGACAGGGGGTTTCCTACGAGCAGTACTTC
.,TRBD1,TRBJ1-5,TRBV12-3/TRBV12-4,CASTQAGTGDHQPQHF,TGTGCCAGCACCCAAGCCGGGACAGGGGATCATCAGCCCCAGCATTTT
.,.,TRBJ2-7,TRBV27,CASSFAARVLTAGQYF,TGTGCCAGCAGTTTCGCGGCCAGGGTATTAACGGCCGGGCAGTACTTC
.,TRBD2,TRBJ2-1,TRBV30,CAGGLASNYNEQFF,TGTGCCGGGGGACTAGCGAGCAACTACAATGAGCAGTTCTTC
.,.,TRBJ2-2,TRBV12-3/TRBV12-4,CASSLVGAATNTGELFF,TGTGCCAGCAGTTTAGTGGGAGCGGCAACGAACACCGGGGAGCTGTTTTTT
once,.,TRBJ2-5,TRBV2,CASSELATRVETQYF,TGTGCCAGCAGTGAACTGGCCACAAGGGTAGAGACCCAGTACTTC
.,.,TRBJ2-6,TRBV7-9,CASQTAGANVLTF,TGTGCCAGCCAGACGGCTGGGGCCAACGTCCTGACTTTC
.,.,TRBJ2-1,TRBV29-1,CSAGQLTNEQFF,TGCAGCGCTGGACAGCTTACGAATGAGCAGTTCTTC
few,.,TRBJ2-1,TRBV9,CASSVARWRETHEQFF,TGTGCCAGCAGCGTAGCTCGGTGGAGGGAAACCCATGAGCAGTTCTTC
.,.,TRBJ1-2,TRBV12-3/TRBV12-4,CASSLARTDYGYTF,TGTGCCAGCAGTTTAGCTAGGACAGATTATGGCTACACCTTC
many,TRBD1,TRBJ2-3,TRBV5-1,CASGPTGGSTDTQYF,TGCGCCAGCGGACCGACAGGGGGGAGTACAGATACGCAGTATTTT
many,.,TRBJ2-2,TRBV3-1,CASSPVSSSNTGELFF,TGTGCCAGCAGCCCTGTCTCTAGCTCGAACACCGGGGAGCTGTTTTTT
.,.,TRBJ2-5,TRBV11-2,CASSFGASEQETQYF,TGTGCCAGCAGCTTCGGTGCCAGCGAGCAAGAGACCCAGTACTTC
few,.,TRBJ1-5,TRBV6-6,CASSYGGRSNQPQHF,TGTGCCAGCAGTTACGGGGGAAGGAGCAATCAGCCCCAGCATTTT
.,TRBD2,TRBJ2-1,TRBV6-5,CASSLSGRENEQFF,TGTGCCAGCAGCCTGAGCGGGAGGGAAAATGAGCAGTTCTTC
.,.,TRBJ2-7,TRBV28,CASREDTYEQYF,TGTGCCAGCAGGGAAGACACCTACGAGCAGTACTTC
few,TRBD1,TRBJ1-2,TRBV27,CASSSGTGRTSGYTF,TGTGCCAGCAGCTCCGGGACAGGTAGGACGAGTGGCTACACCTTC
.,.,TRBJ2-1,TRBV7-2,CASSLGRGYLSYNEQFF,TGTGCCAGCAGCTTAGGCCGAGGGTATTTGTCCTACAATGAGCAGTTCTTC
many,.,TRBJ2-5,TRBV27,CASRGTSQETQYF,TGTGCCAGCAGAGGGACATCCCAAGAGACCCAGTACTTC
.,.,TRBJ2-3,TRBV6-1,CASSEAGGSGTQYF,TGTGCCAGCAGTGAAGCAGGAGGCAGCGGTACGCAGTATTTT
once,TRBD2,TRBJ2-5,TRBV20-1,CSASDRTSGGQETQYF,TGCAGTGCTAGTGATCGGACTAGCGGGGGGCAAGAGACCCAGTACTTC
.,.,TRBJ1-2,TRBV12-3/TRBV12-4,CASTSGVGYTF,TGTGCCAGCACCTCTGGGGTTGGCTACACCTTC
.,.,TRBJ2-3,TRBV4-1,CASSQGIRRAEESTDTQYF,TGCGCCAGCAGCCAAGGAATTCGACGAGCGGAGGAGAGCACAGATACGCAGTATTTT
few,TRBD1,TRBJ1-2,TRBV20-1,CSAQGGANYGYTF,TGCAGTGCTCAAGGGGGCGCCAACTATGGCTACACCTTC
.,.,TRBJ2-1,TRBV20-1,CSAQGRRSYNEQFF,TGCAGTGCCCAGGGGCGGCGCTCCTACAATGAGCAGTTCTTC
.,.,TRBJ1-2,TRBV6-1,CASDRDGNYGYTF,TGTGCCAGCGACCGGGACGGCAACTATGGCTACACCTTC